These 28 T cell receptor beta chains came from one sample sequenced in a study of blood T cell repertoires in COVID-19. Using immunoSEQ multiplex PCR, the repertoire was profiled, and TCRdb retains in-frame clones only, with some absent. This repertoire shows a few hundred thousand clones, around 83% found once; its top ten account for 6.6%. Sequencing was performed on PBMCs or T cells enriched from blood (not recorded which). These TCRs come from a woman aged 50 to 60 who had been exposed to COVID-19.

The chain employs TRBV6-1 and TRBJ1-4; D not resolved. From germline, CDR1 is MNHNS and CDR2 SASEGT. V lost 1 base, J lost 1 base, and 16 bases lay in between. This CDR3 contains 18 residues. CDR3 sequence: CASSEGGGSLGTNEKLFF. The CDR3 nucleotides read TGTGCCAGCAGTGAAGGTGGAGGTAGCCTTGGAACTAATGAAAAACTGTTTTTT.

The V and J genes are TRBV9 and TRBJ1-6; 7 nucleotides line up with TRBD1. CDR3 size: 14 residues. Trimming at V came to 4 bases and at J to 5 bases, leaving 3 bases not matched to a gene. From germline, CDR1 is SGDLS and CDR2 YYNGEE. The CDR3 DNA is TGTGCCAGCAGCTCCGGGACAGATAATTCACCCCTCCACTTT. Amino acids: CASSSGTDNSPLHF. The full variable domain, completed using reference TRBV9 and TRBJ1-6, is DSGVTQTPKHLITATGQRVTLRCSPRSGDLSVYWYQQSLDQGLQFLIQYYNGEERAKGNILERFSAQQFPDLHSELNLSSLELGDSALYFCASSSGTDNSPLHFGNGTRLTVT.

The gene calls are TRBV19 and TRBJ1-5, with TRBD1 identical over 7 bases. V lost 5 bases, J lost 0 bases, and 16 bases stayed unmatched. CDR3 length: 19 residues. Germline lookup yields CDR1 LNHDA and CDR2 SQIVND (reference sequence). DNA of the CDR3: TGTGCCAGTAGTTTGGGGCGCCAGGGGGATTACGATAGCAATCAGCCCCAGCATTTT. It specifies CASSLGRQGDYDSNQPQHF.

The chain links TRBV3-1 (or the pseudogene TRBV3-2) to TRBJ1-6; 9 nucleotides line up with TRBD1. Germline V gene sequence: CDR1 LGHDT, CDR2 YNNKEL (reference sequence). The CDR3 runs 18 residues. V was clipped by 6 bases and J by 7 bases; unmatched bases: 16. CDR3 region: CASSRKPSGTGINSPLHF. The CDR3 nucleotides read TGTGCCAGCAGTCGAAAACCCTCCGGGACAGGGATCAATTCACCCCTCCACTTT.

J is TRBJ1-1 and V is TRBV5-1, with D unresolved. Germline CDR1 reads SGHRS; CDR2 reads YFSETQ. The CDR3 extends over 12 amino acids. The ends were cut back, 0 bases at V and 6 bases at J, with 6 bases in the middle. The CDR3 region has the DNA TGCGCCAGCAGCTTGGGGAGGGCTGAAGCTTTCTTT. Protein sequence: CASSLGRAEAFF.

The chain links TRBV3-1 (or the pseudogene TRBV3-2) to TRBJ1-2, with D hard to call. The CDR3 runs to 17 residues. Deletions cut 6 bases from V and 0 bases from J, with 20 bases between. The germline V gene has CDR1 LGHDT and CDR2 YNNKEL (reference sequence). CDR3 region: CASRMGYGRTTNYGYTF. CDR3 nucleotides: TGTGCCAGCAGGATGGGATATGGACGGACTACTAACTATGGCTACACCTTC.

The V gene is TRBV2, the J gene TRBJ1-6; a possible D gene is TRBD1 (5 bases). V was cut by 2 bases and J by 7 bases, with 15 bases left in between. This CDR3 spans 16 amino acids. The germline gives CDR1 SNHLY, CDR2 FYNNEI. The DNA of the CDR3 is TGTGCCAGCAGTGAAAGGTCAGGGCGATCGAATTCACCCCTCCACTTT. Protein product: CASSERSGRSNSPLHF.

This clone was seen a single time. The rearrangement joins TRBV4-3 to TRBJ1-2; TRBD1 is a possible D gene (6 bases). The CDR3 runs to 15 residues. The germline V and J ends were trimmed by 0 bases and 6 bases, with 14 bases remaining between them. Germline CDR1 is LGHNA and CDR2 is YSLEER. Here the CDR3 reads CASSQDGAKGDGYTF. As DNA, the CDR3 is TGCGCCAGCAGCCAAGACGGCGCAAAGGGGGATGGCTACACCTTC.

The rearrangement uses TRBV13 and TRBJ2-1; TRBD2 matches at 15 bases. Trimming at V came to 5 bases and at J to 1 base, leaving 6 bases not matched to a gene. The CDR3 has 18 amino acids. Germline V gene lookup returns CDR1 PRHDT and CDR2 FYEKMQ (reference sequence). This CDR3 reads CASSPRTSGGGSYNEQFF. DNA of the CDR3: TGTGCCAGCAGCCCCCGGACTAGCGGGGGGGGGTCCTACAATGAGCAGTTCTTC.

This chain links TRBV4-3 with TRBJ2-1; 10 nucleotides agree with TRBD1. The CDR3 is 15 residues long. The germline V gene has CDR1 LGHNA and CDR2 YSLEER. The V segment lost 5 bases and the J segment 6 bases; nucleotides outside the gene matches: 7. CDR3 sequence (DNA): TGCGCCAGCAGCAAAGGACAGGGGGTTCGCAATGAGCAGTTCTTC. Translated: CASSKGQGVRNEQFF.

The V gene is TRBV3-1 (or the pseudogene TRBV3-2), the J gene TRBJ1-2; D perhaps matches TRBD1 (5 bases). The germline V gene encodes CDR1 LGHDT and CDR2 YNNKEL (reference sequence). Trimming removed 1 base at V and 3 bases at J, with 15 bases between. The CDR3 totals 16 residues. Here the CDR3 DNA reads TGTGCCAGCAGCCAAGCGGTACAGGAACGGTACTATGGCTACACCTTC. Residues: CASSQAVQERYYGYTF.

The chain combines TRBV5-4 with TRBJ2-5; 7 bases line up with TRBD2. Germline CDR1 and CDR2: SGHNT and YYREEE (reference sequence). The V segment lost 0 bases and the J segment 5 bases; nucleotides outside the gene matches: 10. The CDR3 is made up of 16 amino acids. Here the CDR3 DNA reads TGTGCCAGCAGCTTGGCCACGCGGGGGAGGCGGGAGACCCAGTACTTC. It is translated as CASSLATRGRRETQYF.

Of note for this clone: Other DNA sequences in the sample encode the same CDR3. V usage is TRBV24-1 and J usage is TRBJ1-2; perhaps TRBD1 as D (6 bases). The CDR3 covers 14 residues. V dropped 3 bases and J dropped 3 bases, with 10 bases sitting between them. Germline-derived CDR1 and CDR2 are KGHDR and SFDVKD. CDR3 in amino acids: CATSDAGQYYGYTF. The CDR3 DNA is TGTGCCACCAGTGATGCTGGACAGTACTATGGCTACACCTTC.

The chain carries TRBV5-4 and TRBJ2-1, with 8 bases matching TRBD2. Looked up from germline, CDR1 is SGHNT and CDR2 is YYREEE (reference sequence). The junction had 14 bases not matched to a gene; V was cut back by 3 bases and J by 9 bases. There are 16 residues in the CDR3. The CDR3 bases are TGTGCCAGCAGCTGGGGCAGCGGGGGACCCCCCGGTGAGCAGTTCTTC. This translates into CASSWGSGGPPGEQFF.

This clone was seen many times. The chain joins TRBV7-9 to TRBJ2-4; TRBD1 is a possible D gene (5 bases). Trimming removed 5 bases from V and 0 bases from J, with 14 bases in between. Germline assignment: CDR1 SEHNR and CDR2 FQNEAQ (reference sequence). The CDR3 covers 16 residues. CDR3 region: CASSQGPAAAKNIQYF. In DNA, the CDR3 is TGTGCCAGCAGCCAGGGCCCCGCCGCAGCCAAAAACATTCAGTACTTC.

The sample holds a few counts of this clone. The chain combines TRBV19 with TRBJ2-7; 9 bases agree with TRBD1. The J segment lost 2 bases and the V segment lost 5 bases, leaving 7 bases of the junction unmatched. CDR1 LNHDA and CDR2 SQIVND come from the germline V gene (reference sequence). The CDR3 contains 15 residues. In nucleotides, the CDR3 is TGTGCCAGTAGTCTCGGGACAGGGAGGACCTACGAGCAGTACTTC. This translates into CASSLGTGRTYEQYF.

V gene TRBV28 combines with J gene TRBJ1-2, with a weak D call TRBD1 (6 bases). Germline lookup yields CDR1 MDHEN and CDR2 SYDVKM. The CDR3 has 14 amino acids. The V gene lost 4 bases and the J gene lost 3 bases, with 12 bases spanning the gap. The DNA for the CDR3 is TGTGCCAGCAGTTCTTACAGGGTTGACTATGGCTACACCTTC. Protein product: CASSSYRVDYGYTF.

This chain connects TRBV5-6 to TRBJ2-1; no firm D call. Trimming left V 4 bases short and J 7 bases short, with 12 bases between. This CDR3 spans 13 amino acids. Germline V gene lookup returns CDR1 SGHDT and CDR2 YYEEEE. The CDR3 DNA reads TGTGCCAGCAGCACTCCCAACCGAAATGAGCAGTTCTTC. Translation gives CASSTPNRNEQFF.

The CDR3 sequence is CASSLGTGGTGYTF. The CDR3 nucleotides are TGTGCCAGCAGCCTAGGGACAGGAGGTACGGGCTACACCTTC. The chain has TRBV7-2 and TRBJ1-2; 8 positions match TRBD1. V lost 5 bases, J lost 8 bases, and 10 bases stayed unmatched. Germline CDR1 SGHTA, CDR2 FQGNSA. CDR3 length: 14 amino acids. The whole variable domain, remainder taken from reference TRBV7-2 and TRBJ1-2, is GAGVSQSPSNKVTEKGKDVELRCDPISGHTALYWYRQSLGQGLEFLIYFQGNSAPDKSGLPSDRFSAERTGGSVSTLTIQRTQQEDSAVYLCASSLGTGGTGYTFGSGTRLTVV.

The chain is built from TRBV19 and TRBJ1-3; tentative D call: TRBD1 (6 bases). The CDR3 runs to 13 residues. V gave up 6 bases and J gave up 3 bases, with 9 bases separating them. The germline V gene has CDR1 LNHDA and CDR2 SQIVND (reference sequence). The chain's CDR3 is CASRRGSGNTIYF. The CDR3 nucleotides are TGTGCCAGTAGGAGGGGGAGTGGAAACACCATATATTTT.

This rearrangement joins TRBV11-2 to TRBJ2-5; TRBD2 matches 7 bases. Germline V gene lookup returns CDR1 SGHAT and CDR2 FQNNGV. V was clipped by 0 bases and J by 5 bases; unmatched bases: 3. CDR3 length: 14 residues. The CDR3 spells CASSLERTSETQYF. The CDR3 DNA follows: TGTGCCAGCAGCTTAGAAAGGACTAGTGAGACCCAGTACTTC.

This sequence joins TRBV11-2 and TRBJ2-7; the match to TRBD1 covers 9 bases. With V trimmed by 3 bases and J by 3 bases, 9 bases remained unmatched. The V gene's germline CDR1 is SGHAT and CDR2 FQNNGV. The CDR3 consists of 16 residues. The CDR3 nucleotides read TGTGCCAGCAGCTTTTCGGCCGGGACAGGGTACTACGAGCAGTACTTC. Translating gives CASSFSAGTGYYEQYF.

This clone was seen a handful of times. This chain uses TRBV18 with TRBJ1-1; 9 bases agree with TRBD1. From germline, CDR1 is KGHSH and CDR2 LQKENI. Losses at the gene ends were 0 bases for V and 5 bases for J; bases not matched to a gene: 4. CDR3 length: 15 amino acids. The DNA for the CDR3 is TGTGCCAGCTCACCACCGAGACAGGGGGGGACTGAAGCTTTCTTT. Translation: CASSPPRQGGTEAFF. Filled out from reference TRBV18 and TRBJ1-1, the complete variable domain reads NAGVMQNPRHLVRRRGQEARLRCSPMKGHSHVYWYRQLPEEGLKFMVYLQKENIIDESGMPKERFSAEFPKEGPSILRIQQVVRGDSAAYFCASSPPRQGGTEAFFGQGTRLTVV.

This rearrangement joins TRBV27 to TRBJ1-5, with D hard to call. V gave up 2 bases and J gave up 0 bases, with 5 bases separating them. The germline V gene has CDR1 MNHEY and CDR2 SMNVEV (reference sequence). This CDR3 contains 14 residues. Here the CDR3 reads CASSLTYSNQPQHF. The CDR3 DNA is TGTGCCAGCAGTTTAACATATAGCAATCAGCCCCAGCATTTT.

V gene TRBV7-2 combines with J gene TRBJ1-6; no clear D. Per germline, CDR1 SGHTA and CDR2 FQGNSA. The ends were cut back, 2 bases at V and 7 bases at J, with 6 bases in the middle. This CDR3 spans 13 amino acids. In DNA form, the CDR3 reads TGTGCCAGCAGCTTAAAGCCGAATTCACCCCTCCACTTT. Translated, it gives CASSLKPNSPLHF.

The rearrangement uses TRBV5-5 and TRBJ1-3, with D unclear. This CDR3 has 15 amino acids. The germline CDR1 and CDR2 sequences are SGHKS and YYEKEE (reference sequence). Between the trimmed V and J ends, which lost 0 bases and 0 bases, there was a span of 7 bases. The CDR3 spells CASSLGLGSGNTIYF. Written as DNA, the CDR3 is TGTGCCAGCAGCTTGGGACTGGGCTCTGGAAACACCATATATTTT. Filled out from reference TRBV5-5 and TRBJ1-3, the complete variable domain reads DAGVTQSPTHLIKTRGQQVTLRCSPISGHKSVSWYQQVLGQGPQFIFQYYEKEERGRGNFPDRFSARQFPNYSSELNVNALLLGDSALYLCASSLGLGSGNTIYFGEGSWLTVV.

This clone was picked up one time. The genes are TRBV19 and TRBJ1-1; 8 bases line up with TRBD1. CDR3 length equals 16 residues. With 3 bases clipped from V and 1 base from J, the junction kept 7 bases outside the gene matches. Germline assignment: CDR1 LNHDA and CDR2 SQIVND (reference sequence). Here the CDR3 reads CASSMGSGGANTEAFF. The CDR3 DNA sequence: TGTGCCAGTAGTATGGGGTCAGGGGGCGCGAACACTGAAGCTTTCTTT.

This clone was counted a single time. At one boundary the junction diverges from the germline segment, which might be a read error. V gene TRBV12-3 or TRBV12-4 combines with J gene TRBJ1-2; 8 bases agree with TRBD1. This CDR3 has 12 residues. CDR3 sequence reads: CASSPGGHVLRF. The CDR3 nucleotides read TGTGCCAGCAGCCCAGGGGGCCACGTGTTGCGGTTC.